Presented here are 27 T cell receptor beta chains from one specimen sequenced in a study of T cells expressing NK-cell markers. TCRdb reprocessed the 5' RACE reads and stores each CDR3 protein as one record, lacking DNA. The sample has roughly 300,000 distinct CDR3 sequences. The sample was blood T cells: a sorted CD56 or NKG2C T cell subset, CD4+ or CD8+ T cells, or bulk PBMC T cells (not recorded which). These TCRs come from a woman aged 18 to 75 in good health.

This chain's CDR3 is CASTSRGRGTGELFF. The chain combines TRBV12-3 or TRBV12-4 with TRBJ2-2; checking the TCRdb D call of TRBD1 is not possible without DNA. This CDR3 region has 15 residues.

V and J are TRBV7-9 and TRBJ2-3; TCRdb indicates TRBD2, and absent DNA this call remains unverified. This CDR3 comprises 15 residues. Looked up from germline, CDR1 is SEHNR and CDR2 is FQNEAQ (reference sequence). CDR3 loop: CASSSHAEGRKFSYF.

The chain combines TRBV5-5 with TRBJ2-7; the TCRdb D gene call, TRBD1, has no DNA to confirm it. CDR1 is SGHKS, CDR2 YYEKEE, per germline (reference sequence). The CDR3 spans 15 residues. The CDR3 protein is CASSWNRDSYYEQYF.

This sequence joins TRBV30 and TRBJ1-3. The germline CDR1 and CDR2 sequences are GTSNPN and SVGIG (reference sequence). The CDR3 extends over 15 amino acids. The CDR3 is CAWSRTGSSGNTIYF.

The rearrangement uses TRBV28 and TRBJ2-7; TCRdb's D gene call, TRBD1, goes unchecked for lack of DNA. The CDR3 has 12 amino acids. Looked up from germline, CDR1 is MDHEN and CDR2 is SYDVKM. CDR3 region: CASSLPQGSQYF.

The rearrangement joins TRBV29-1 to TRBJ2-1; as DNA is missing, the TRBD1 call by TCRdb cannot be tested. The CDR3 is made up of 14 amino acids. CDR1 SQVTM and CDR2 ANQGSEA come from the germline V gene. CDR3: CSVVGHLVYNEQFF.

This chain joins TRBV5-5 and TRBJ2-3; the TRBD1 assignment by TCRdb is unverifiable without DNA. Germline V gene lookup returns CDR1 SGHKS and CDR2 YYEKEE (reference sequence). There are 14 residues in the CDR3. The CDR3 spells CASSWGGREDTQYF.

This sequence joins TRBV9 and TRBJ2-1; the TCRdb call, TRBD2, lacks DNA for checking. Germline V gene sequence: CDR1 SGDLS, CDR2 YYNGEE. This CDR3 has 17 amino acids. This CDR3 is CASSPTGLATMGNEQFF.

V and J are TRBV20-1 and TRBJ2-1; TCRdb selects TRBD1, and the lack of DNA leaves this call unchecked. Germline V CDR1 and CDR2: DFQATT, SNEGSKA (reference sequence). This CDR3 has 13 residues. CDR3 region: CSATAGGYNEQFF.

The rearrangement uses TRBV29-1 and TRBJ2-1; the D call of TRBD2 rests on TCRdb alone, since no DNA is present to check it. The germline V gene has CDR1 SQVTM and CDR2 ANQGSEA. The CDR3 sequence is 13 residues long. The CDR3 spells CSGGPSGDNEQFF.

J is TRBJ2-5 and V is TRBV20-1; TCRdb names TRBD1, which stays unverified in the absence of DNA. The germline V gene encodes CDR1 DFQATT and CDR2 SNEGSKA (reference sequence). This CDR3 is 13 amino acids long. The CDR3 spells CSASQGPGETQYF.

The CDR3 spells CSVAGGGETQYF. This sequence joins TRBV29-1 and TRBJ2-5; TCRdb outputs TRBD1, but without DNA this stays unchecked. Germline assignment: CDR1 SQVTM and CDR2 ANQGSEA. This CDR3 has 12 residues.

The chain employs TRBV18 and TRBJ2-5; there is no DNA to check the TCRdb D call of TRBD2. The length of the CDR3 is 14 residues. Germline V gives CDR1 KGHSH, CDR2 LQKENI. This CDR3 is CASSRDLGQETQYF.

The chain couples TRBV24-1 to TRBJ1-4. The germline V gene has CDR1 KGHDR and CDR2 SFDVKD. This CDR3 spans 17 amino acids. The CDR3 protein is CATSDGSIGPTNEKLFF.

The chain has TRBV29-1 and TRBJ1-1; the TRBD1 assignment by TCRdb is unverifiable without DNA. The CDR3 is made up of 13 amino acids. CDR1 SQVTM and CDR2 ANQGSEA come from the germline V gene. CDR3: CSVEMDTPAEAFF. Combining the CDR3 with reference TRBV29-1 and TRBJ1-1 gives the whole variable domain SAVISQKPSRDICQRGTSLTIQCQVDSQVTMMFWYRQQPGQSLTLIATANQGSEATYESGFVIDKFPISRPNLTFSTLTVSNMSPEDSSIYLCSVEMDTPAEAFFGQGTRLTVV.

The V gene is TRBV6-1, the J gene TRBJ1-5; TCRdb's assignment of TRBD1 cannot be checked, as there is no DNA. The CDR3 is 16 amino acids. Germline V CDR1 and CDR2: MNHNS, SASEGT. The CDR3 reads CATGSPDGYSNQPQHF.

The chain links TRBV5-1 to TRBJ2-5; absent DNA, TCRdb's TRBD1 call cannot be checked. The length of the CDR3 is 15 residues. Germline CDR1 and CDR2: SGHRS and YFSETQ. CDR3 sequence: CASSWQDKAQETQYF.

The V call is TRBV5-8, the J call TRBJ2-3; TCRdb outputs TRBD1, but without DNA this stays unchecked. Looked up from germline, CDR1 is SGHTS and CDR2 is YDEGEE. This CDR3 region has 15 residues. The CDR3 spells CASSVRDTSTDTQYF.

The chain joins TRBV6-4 to TRBJ2-1; TCRdb reports TRBD1, a call that lacks DNA to check it against. This CDR3 region has 15 residues. Germline V lookup: CDR1 MRHNA, CDR2 SNTAGT. The CDR3 here is CASSEGTGKSNEQFF.

The chain is built from TRBV5-1 and TRBJ2-1. Germline-derived CDR1 and CDR2 are SGHRS and YFSETQ. The CDR3 has 12 amino acids. CDR3 in amino acids: CASSLDLTEQFF.

The chain couples TRBV3-1 to TRBJ2-1. The germline V gene encodes CDR1 LGHDT and CDR2 YNNKEL (reference sequence). The CDR3 runs 14 residues. The chain's CDR3 is CASSPLGSLNEQFF.

The rearrangement joins TRBV7-8 to TRBJ2-3. Per the germline V gene, CDR1 is SGHVS and CDR2 is FQNEAQ. CDR3 size: 16 residues. The CDR3: CASSYPWKKGPDTQYF.

This rearrangement joins TRBV4-3 to TRBJ2-3. Per the germline V gene, CDR1 is LGHNA and CDR2 is YSLEER. This CDR3 comprises 15 residues. The CDR3 loop reads CASSQDLSSTDTQYF.

This chain uses TRBV7-2 with TRBJ2-1; TCRdb's assignment of TRBD2 cannot be checked, as there is no DNA. CDR1 and CDR2 from the germline V gene are SGHTA and FQGNSA. The CDR3 extends over 16 amino acids. The CDR3 is CASSLEVTTSGSEQFF.

This rearrangement joins TRBV30 to TRBJ2-3; absent DNA, TCRdb's TRBD1 call cannot be checked. CDR1 and CDR2 from the germline V gene are GTSNPN and SVGIG (reference sequence). The CDR3 is 12 amino acids. Here the CDR3 reads CAWSVRADTQYF. Full variable domain (remainder filled in from reference TRBV30 and TRBJ2-3): SQTIHQWPATLVQPVGSPLSLECTVEGTSNPNLYWYRQAAGRGLQLLFYSVGIGQISSEVPQNLSASRPQDRQFILSSKKLLLSDSGFYLCAWSVRADTQYFGPGTRLTVL.

The rearrangement joins TRBV28 to TRBJ2-3. The CDR3 covers 11 residues. Germline CDR1 reads MDHEN; CDR2 reads SYDVKM. The CDR3 sequence: CASTRANTQYF.

The V and J genes are TRBV3-1 and TRBJ2-2; TCRdb reports TRBD1, a call that lacks DNA to check it against. CDR1 is LGHDT and CDR2 is YNNKEL in the germline V gene (reference sequence). The CDR3 consists of 13 residues. The CDR3 sequence is CACQQGNTGELFF. The entire variable domain, with the rest obtained from reference TRBV3-1 and TRBJ2-2, is as follows: DTAVSQTPKYLVTQMGNDKSIKCEQNLGHDTMYWYKQDSKKFLKIMFSYNNKELIINETVPNRFSPKSPDKAHLNLHINSLELGDSAVYFCACQQGNTGELFFGEGSRLTVL.